These 20 T cell receptor beta chains came from one sample sequenced in a study of a mutant IDH1 vaccine in newly diagnosed glioma. Antigen specificity for these receptors is unknown. The time point was: week 11, during vaccination. A single vaccine dose contained 300 ug of mutant IDH1 20-mer peptide, and topical imiquimod was used with it. Data came from immunoSEQ multiplex PCR; TCRdb stores just in-frame clones and leaves some out. This table has tens of thousands of clones, approximately 80% appearing once. This specimen was PBMCs, taken from a glioma patient whose treatment included an IDH1 peptide vaccine. These receptors were obtained from a young woman with glioma.

This clone appeared a single time. This chain links TRBV30 with TRBJ2-5; TRBD2 matches 7 bases. V trimming: 1 base; J trimming: 9 bases; junction bases outside the gene matches: 14. Germline V CDR1 and CDR2: GTSNPN, SVGIG (reference sequence). The CDR3 has 15 amino acids. The CDR3 DNA is TGTGCCTGGAGTGGGGGAGCGGGGTCTCCCTTAGCCCAGTACTTC. This sequence encodes CAWSGGAGSPLAQYF.

This chain links TRBV7-2 with TRBJ1-6, with a weak D call TRBD1 (5 bases). Trimming took 1 base from V and 6 from J, leaving 16 bases between them. This CDR3 contains 17 residues. Germline V gene lookup returns CDR1 SGHTA and CDR2 FQGNSA. CDR3 DNA sequence: TGTGCCAGCAGCTTAGGGCCGGTGGGGGAGGGTAATTCACCCCTCCACTTT. It is translated as CASSLGPVGEGNSPLHF. The whole variable domain, filled in from reference TRBV7-2 and TRBJ1-6, reads GAGVSQSPSNKVTEKGKDVELRCDPISGHTALYWYRQSLGQGLEFLIYFQGNSAPDKSGLPSDRFSAERTGGSVSTLTIQRTQQEDSAVYLCASSLGPVGEGNSPLHFGNGTRLTVT.

This clone was seen once. The CDR3 DNA follows: TGTGCCAGCATTCCGGGAGGGGGAAAAAACTATGGCTACACCTTC. Translated, it gives CASIPGGGKNYGYTF. The chain couples TRBV2 to TRBJ1-2; D may be TRBD1 (6 bases). This CDR3 is built from 15 residues. V lost 7 bases and J lost 2, with 17 bases in between. Germline V CDR1 and CDR2: SNHLY, FYNNEI.

A few counts support this clone. The V gene is TRBV10-3, the J gene TRBJ1-1; a possible D gene is TRBD1 (6 bases). Germline CDR1 ENHRY, CDR2 SYGVKD. The CDR3 is 14 residues long. With 6 bases removed from V and 0 bases from J, the gap between germline ends came to 11 bases. The CDR3 loop reads CAISAQGVNTEAFF. For the CDR3, the DNA is TGTGCCATCAGCGCACAGGGCGTGAACACTGAAGCTTTCTTT.

Worth noting for this clone: The sample holds other DNA sequences that translate to the same CDR3. V is TRBV27 and J is TRBJ2-5; D gene unclear. Trimming shortened V by 3 bases and J by 4 bases, and 6 bases separated the two germline ends. CDR1 MNHEY and CDR2 SMNVEV come from the germline V gene (reference sequence). The CDR3 extends over 12 amino acids. CDR3 DNA: TGTGCCAGCAGTTTTATAGGAGAGACCCAGTACTTC. Its protein is CASSFIGETQYF.

CDR3 protein: CASSLDRTQVDSPLHF. The CDR3 nucleotides read TGCGCCAGCAGCTTGGACAGGACACAGGTGGATTCACCCCTCCACTTT. The chain joins TRBV5-1 to TRBJ1-6; weak D call: TRBD1 (5 bases). Trimming pared 0 bases from V and 8 bases from J, leaving 15 bases between. The CDR3 length is 16 residues. CDR1 and CDR2 (germline): SGHRS, YFSETQ.

The V gene is TRBV5-5, the J gene TRBJ2-2, with TRBD2 matching 10 bases. This CDR3 contains 16 residues. V was pared by 0 bases and J by 2 bases, with 1 base of the junction left unmatched. Germline V gene lookup returns CDR1 SGHKS and CDR2 YYEKEE (reference sequence). CDR3 region: CASSLALAGNTGELFF. In DNA form, the CDR3 reads TGTGCCAGCAGCTTGGCACTAGCGGGAAACACCGGGGAGCTGTTTTTT.

This rearrangement joins TRBV6-5 to TRBJ2-1, with D perhaps TRBD1 (6 bases). The V end was cut by 0 bases, the J end by 4 bases, with 13 bases between. CDR3 length: 16 amino acids. CDR1 is MNHEY, CDR2 SVGAGI, per germline. Written as DNA, the CDR3 is TGTGCCAGCAGTTACTCCATTACAGGGAGTTACAATGAGCAGTTCTTC. It translates to CASSYSITGSYNEQFF.

The chain has TRBV30 and TRBJ2-2; 7 positions match TRBD1. The CDR3 extends over 16 amino acids. The V segment lost 0 bases and the J segment 0 bases; nucleotides outside the gene matches: 4. Germline values: CDR1 GTSNPN, CDR2 SVGIG (reference sequence). The CDR3 DNA reads as TGTGCCTGGAGTGTAGAAACAGGGGCGAACACCGGGGAGCTGTTTTTT. Protein product: CAWSVETGANTGELFF.

The chain uses TRBV10-3 and TRBJ2-2, with D unclear. V lost 4 bases to trimming and J lost 6 bases, with 3 bases between them. CDR1 ENHRY and CDR2 SYGVKD come from the germline V gene. The CDR3 consists of 11 residues. CDR3 bases: TGTGCCATCAGTGTGGCCGGGGAGCTGTTTTTT. Translated: CAISVAGELFF.

In its sample, this clone was seen once. The chain has TRBV30 and TRBJ1-5; TRBD1 matches at 9 bases. CDR1 and CDR2 from the germline V gene are GTSNPN and SVGIG (reference sequence). With V trimmed by 7 bases and J by 6 bases, 7 bases remained unmatched. The CDR3 is 13 amino acids. The CDR3 spells CALSGTGSQPQHF. The CDR3, as DNA: TGTGCCTTGTCGGGGACAGGGAGTCAGCCCCAGCATTTT.

The rearrangement joins TRBV19 to TRBJ2-5; the D gene could be TRBD1 or TRBD2 (6 bases each). This CDR3 contains 17 residues. Deletions cut 7 bases from V and 4 bases from J, with 25 bases between. The germline V gene encodes CDR1 LNHDA and CDR2 SQIVND (reference sequence). CDR3 bases: TGTGCCAGTACCCCTAATGGGGGGCCTAAGACATTAGAGACCCAGTACTTC. Translating it yields CASTPNGGPKTLETQYF.

This chain links TRBV10-3 with TRBJ2-5; D not certain. V lost 6 bases to trimming and J lost 3 bases, with 11 bases between them. Germline CDR1 is ENHRY and CDR2 is SYGVKD. The CDR3 is made up of 13 amino acids. As DNA, the CDR3 is TGTGCCATCAGGGGCACCGCCAAAGAGACCCAGTACTTC. The encoded protein is CAIRGTAKETQYF.

The genes are TRBV10-3 and TRBJ1-5; D gene ambiguous. The CDR3 spans 13 residues. Germline-derived CDR1 and CDR2 are ENHRY and SYGVKD. V was cut by 4 bases and J by 6 bases, with 10 bases left in between. As DNA, the CDR3 is TGTGCCATCAGTGTGTCACAGCCTCAGCCCCAGCATTTT. Translation: CAISVSQPQPQHF.

The chain uses TRBV11-3 and TRBJ1-2, with a possible D match to TRBD1 (5 bases). Germline V CDR1 and CDR2: SGHNT, YENEEA. Trimming cost V 3 bases and J 8 bases, with 13 bases left between them. The CDR3 runs 13 residues. CDR3: CASSFRDREGYTF. In DNA form, the CDR3 reads TGTGCCAGCAGCTTCCGGGACCGGGAGGGCTACACCTTC.

The chain is built from TRBV27 and TRBJ2-7, with 8 bases matching TRBD1. This CDR3 comprises 14 residues. The V gene end was trimmed by 6 bases and the J gene end by 5 bases; junction bases not matched to a gene: 9. Germline loops: CDR1 MNHEY, CDR2 SMNVEV (reference sequence). CDR3 sequence: CASRSVPGGNEQYF. As DNA, the CDR3 is TGTGCCAGCAGAAGCGTTCCAGGGGGCAACGAGCAGTACTTC.

V and J are TRBV12-5 and TRBJ1-5; a possible D gene is TRBD1 (6 bases). Trimming stripped 0 bases from V and 6 bases from J, with 18 bases between. CDR3 size: 17 residues. Germline V gives CDR1 LGHNT, CDR2 FRNRAP. CDR3 residues: CASGLVGVQGISQPQHF. The CDR3 DNA reads as TGTGCTAGTGGTTTGGTGGGTGTCCAGGGGATTTCTCAGCCCCAGCATTTT. Looking up the rest from reference TRBV12-5 and TRBJ1-5 gives the full variable domain: DARVTQTPRHKVTEMGQEVTMRCQPILGHNTVFWYRQTMMQGLELLAYFRNRAPLDDSGMPKDRFSAEMPDATLATLKIQPSEPRDSAVYFCASGLVGVQGISQPQHFGDGTRLSIL.

This clone has just a few counts. The rearrangement links TRBV5-4 to TRBJ1-2, with 10 nucleotides matching TRBD1. CDR3 length: 15 amino acids. The V segment lost 0 bases and the J segment 8 bases; nucleotides outside the gene matches: 7. The germline V gene has CDR1 SGHNT and CDR2 YYREEE (reference sequence). The CDR3 DNA sequence: TGTGCCAGCAGCTTGGGGGGGGGACAGGGGTCGGGCTACACCTTC. Its translation is CASSLGGGQGSGYTF.

The chain combines TRBV7-9 with TRBJ2-2; 9 nucleotides agree with TRBD2. The germline V gene encodes CDR1 SEHNR and CDR2 FQNEAQ (reference sequence). V dropped 3 bases and J dropped 8; count of bases not matched to a gene: 16. The CDR3 extends over 18 amino acids. CDR3: CASSLRGGSGGTAGELFF. The DNA of the CDR3 is TGTGCCAGCAGCTTGCGTGGGGGTAGCGGGGGAACGGCGGGGGAGCTGTTTTTT.

The V call is TRBV29-1, the J call TRBJ2-7, with 10 bases identical to TRBD1. CDR3 size: 14 residues. Germline V CDR1 and CDR2: SQVTM, ANQGSEA. With 6 bases clipped from V and 0 bases from J, the junction kept 5 bases outside the gene matches. The CDR3 DNA is TGCAGCGTGGAGACAGGGGGCAGCTCCTACGAGCAGTACTTC. This encodes CSVETGGSSYEQYF.